This TCR beta chain originates from a study of T cells expressing NK-cell markers. On the study more broadly: It was sorted CD3+CD56-NKG2C+, CD3+CD56+NKG2C- and CD3+CD56+NKG2C+ T cells that provided the TCR beta repertoires. Among the eight sequenced donors, seven tested HCMV-seropositive and one tested seronegative.

With respect to this clonotype: Its antigen is currently unknown.

Study-level findings and limits: The study found these clonotypes also leading the CD3+CD56-NKG2C+ fraction in a few donors.

The authors generated TCR beta cDNA through 5'RACE template switching with UMIs. From its re-call of the 5' RACE reads, TCRdb lists each CDR3 protein once, without DNA. This listing includes roughly 160,000 distinct CDR3 sequences. Germline assignment: CDR1 SEHNR and CDR2 FQNEAQ (reference sequence). The CDR3 runs to 13 residues. The receptor was derived from a man aged 18 to 69 in good health. The material sequenced was blood T cells: a sorted CD56 or NKG2C T cell subset, CD4+ or CD8+ T cells, or bulk PBMC T cells (not recorded which). The chain has TRBV7-9 and TRBJ2-2; the TCRdb D gene call, TRBD1, has no DNA to confirm it. The CDR3 loop reads CASSQGATGELFF.